The next 17 T cell receptor beta chains were all read from a single sample in a study of graft-versus-host responses after intestinal transplantation. TCRdb's table, derived via immunoSEQ multiplex PCR, lists solely in-frame clones and lacks some. The table has about 110,000 clones, about 93% seen once. No antigens are known for them. This material consisted of unstimulated CD8+ T cells sorted from spleen or lymph node cells, taken before intestinal transplant. The receptors derive from a human donor who received an intestinal transplant.

This clone was found once. V gene TRBV5-1 combines with J gene TRBJ2-5; 7 nucleotides line up with TRBD2. The DNA end favors TRBJ2-7, so the J call may be wrong. The CDR3 length is 16 residues. Germline assignment: CDR1 SGHRS and CDR2 YFSETQ. The CDR3 loop reads CASSLDSWEGLDEQYF. CDR3 coding DNA: TGCGCCAGCAGCCTTGACTCGTGGGAGGGCCTAGACGAGCAGTACTTC.

The chain recombines TRBV19 with TRBJ2-1; no definite D call. V gave up 4 bases and J gave up 4 bases, with 5 bases separating them. Germline-derived CDR1 and CDR2 are LNHDA and SQIVND (reference sequence). CDR3 length: 12 amino acids. The CDR3: CASSNGYNEQFF. In DNA, the CDR3 is TGTGCCAGTAGTAACGGGTACAATGAGCAGTTCTTC.

This sequence joins TRBV5-6 and TRBJ2-7; TRBD2 matches 9 bases. Germline CDR1 is SGHDT and CDR2 is YYEEEE. The CDR3 extends over 14 amino acids. Trimming at V came to 6 bases and at J to 4 bases, leaving 8 bases not matched to a gene. For the CDR3, the DNA is TGTGCCAGCACTAGCGGGATCAGTGAGTACGAGCAGTACTTC. It translates to CASTSGISEYEQYF.

This chain uses TRBV7-8 with TRBJ2-5; 10 bases agree with TRBD2. The J call is uncertain, as TRBJ2-7 better fits the DNA end. The length of the CDR3 is 16 residues. From germline, CDR1 is SGHVS and CDR2 FQNEAQ. This chain's CDR3 is CASSLATSGPTYEQYF. DNA of the CDR3: TGTGCCAGCAGCTTGGCGACTAGCGGGCCCACCTACGAGCAGTACTTC.

The gene calls are TRBV5-1 and TRBJ2-3; no definite D call. Germline V gene lookup returns CDR1 SGHRS and CDR2 YFSETQ. Between the trimmed V and J ends, which lost 0 bases and 2 bases, there was a span of 4 bases. The CDR3 contains 13 residues. This chain's CDR3 is CASSLGNTDTQYF. In DNA form, the CDR3 reads TGCGCCAGCAGCTTGGGCAACACAGATACGCAGTATTTT.

V usage is TRBV7-6 and J usage is TRBJ2-5; 12 nucleotides match TRBD2. The J call may be mistaken, given a closer DNA end match to TRBJ2-7. The CDR3 covers 16 residues. Per germline, CDR1 SGHVS and CDR2 FNYEAQ. The CDR3 region has the DNA TGTGCCAGCGGGTCCGGGACTAGCGGGTACCCCCACGAGCAGTACTTC. Encoded protein: CASGSGTSGYPHEQYF.

The chain joins TRBV19 to TRBJ2-7, with TRBD1 matching 9 bases. Germline V gives CDR1 LNHDA, CDR2 SQIVND (reference sequence). The CDR3 runs 14 residues. Trimming cost V 4 bases and J 2 bases; bases outside gene matches: 3. The CDR3 sequence: CASSTGQGPYEQYF. In nucleotides, the CDR3 is TGTGCCAGTAGTACGGGACAGGGACCCTACGAGCAGTACTTC.

The rearrangement uses TRBV7-9 and TRBJ1-1, with D tentatively TRBD1 (5 bases). CDR1 is SEHNR and CDR2 is FQNEAQ in the germline V gene (reference sequence). V dropped 5 bases and J dropped 0 bases, with 13 bases sitting between them. The CDR3 totals 15 residues. CDR3 nucleotides: TGTGCCAGCAGCCGGGGGGTGGGGATGAACACTGAAGCTTTCTTT. Its protein product is CASSRGVGMNTEAFF.

The gene calls are TRBV9 and TRBJ2-1; 7 positions match TRBD1. The germline gives CDR1 SGDLS, CDR2 YYNGEE. CDR3 length: 15 amino acids. Trimming removed 3 bases from V and 2 bases from J; junction bases left unmatched: 5. The DNA for the CDR3 is TGTGCCAGCAGCGGAGACAGGGTTGCCTACAATGAGCAGTTCTTC. Translation: CASSGDRVAYNEQFF.

The chain links TRBV4-1 to TRBJ1-1; D possibly corresponds to TRBD1 (5 bases). The CDR3 runs 12 residues. V lost 5 bases and J 6 bases, leaving 10 bases between the germline ends. The germline CDR1 and CDR2 sequences are MGHRA and YSYEKL. CDR3 in DNA: TGCGCCAGCAGCACGACAGTATCTGAAGCTTTCTTT. Its protein is CASSTTVSEAFF.

V gene TRBV2 combines with J gene TRBJ2-7, with D tentatively TRBD1 or TRBD2 (5 bases each). V lost 7 bases and J lost 2, with 12 bases in between. This CDR3 region has 13 residues. Germline-derived CDR1 and CDR2 are SNHLY and FYNNEI. The CDR3 DNA reads as TGTGCCAGCAATTGGGGGAACACCTACGAGCAGTACTTC. Its protein product is CASNWGNTYEQYF.

The rearrangement uses TRBV5-6 and TRBJ2-4, with TRBD1 identical over 9 bases. CDR1 is SGHDT, CDR2 YYEEEE, per germline. V lost 4 bases to trimming and J lost 2 bases; unmatched junction nucleotides: 16. The CDR3 runs 19 residues. The CDR3 DNA reads TGTGCCAGCAGCGCAAGTTTTTTTTACAGGGGGCAAACCAAAAACATTCAGTACTTC. This translates into CASSASFFYRGQTKNIQYF.

The rearrangement links TRBV27 to TRBJ2-1; maybe TRBD2 (6 bases). The V gene's germline CDR1 is MNHEY and CDR2 SMNVEV (reference sequence). This CDR3 is built from 14 residues. Trimming took 5 bases from V and 9 from J, leaving 17 bases between them. The CDR3 DNA reads as TGTGCCAGCAGTCCCAGGACCCTCGGGAGTGAGCAGTTCTTC. The encoded protein is CASSPRTLGSEQFF.

The gene calls are TRBV6-4 and TRBJ2-7, with a weak D call TRBD2 (6 bases). The CDR3 runs 18 residues. CDR1 MRHNA and CDR2 SNTAGT come from the germline V gene. Trimming pared 2 bases from V and 0 bases from J, leaving 20 bases between. This CDR3 reads CASSDPGSNGGSSYEQYF. The DNA for the CDR3 is TGTGCCAGCAGTGACCCGGGTAGTAACGGGGGAAGCTCCTACGAGCAGTACTTC.

V is TRBV27 and J is TRBJ2-3; D might be TRBD2 (6 bases). The CDR3 totals 14 residues. Germline values: CDR1 MNHEY, CDR2 SMNVEV (reference sequence). V dropped 8 bases and J dropped 9 bases, with 21 bases sitting between them. In DNA, the CDR3 is TGTGCCAGCGTATCCTGGGACTCCCTCCCAACGCAGTATTTT. This translates into CASVSWDSLPTQYF.

V gene TRBV9 combines with J gene TRBJ1-5; unclear D gene. The CDR3 runs 15 residues. The V end lost 0 bases, the J end lost 6 bases, and 13 bases lay between the germline ends. CDR1 is SGDLS, CDR2 YYNGEE, per germline. In DNA, the CDR3 is TGTGCCAGCAGCGTAGATGACGCGGGAAGTCAGCCCCAGCATTTT. Amino acids: CASSVDDAGSQPQHF.

The J gene is TRBJ2-7, the V gene TRBV19, with 9 bases lining up with TRBD1. Unmatched junction bases numbered 6, after V lost 3 bases and J lost 3 bases. Germline CDR1 reads LNHDA; CDR2 reads SQIVND (reference sequence). This CDR3 comprises 15 residues. CDR3: CASSMGQGRNYEQYF. The CDR3 DNA sequence: TGTGCCAGTAGTATGGGACAGGGACGAAACTACGAGCAGTACTTC.